Presented here are 32 T cell receptor beta chains from one specimen sequenced in a study of identical twins. TCRdb redid the calling of the 5' RACE reads with MiXCR, one entry per CDR3 protein. Of 450,000 or so distinct CDR3 sequences detected, approximately 15% appear once; the ten largest clones hold about 0.53%. These records were also assigned to another study, of yellow fever vaccine responses in identical twins.

Sequencing used CD4+ T cells sorted from blood. Receptors were obtained from a woman under 30 in good health.

V gene TRBV10-3 combines with J gene TRBJ2-3; 7 bases fit TRBD2. The germline CDR1 and CDR2 sequences are ENHRY and SYGVKD. CDR3 length: 15 residues. V shed 10 bases, J shed 0 bases, and the junction held 10 bases outside the gene matches. The chain's CDR3 is CANRGDGRSTDTQYF. For the CDR3, the DNA is TGTGCCAACCGGGGAGACGGGAGGAGCACAGATACGCAGTATTTT.

This clonotype was counted at least ten times. The rearrangement uses TRBV12-3 or TRBV12-4 and TRBJ2-1; no definite D call. The CDR3 extends over 13 amino acids. V lost 6 bases, J lost 5 bases, and 11 bases lay in between. The CDR3, as DNA: TGTGCCAGCAGCCGACTGGGGAACAATGAGCAGTTCTTC. Translating it yields CASSRLGNNEQFF.

This clonotype was seen only a few times. The rearrangement uses TRBV28 and TRBJ1-2; a possible D gene is TRBD1 (5 bases). V was trimmed by 6 bases and J by 4 bases, leaving 12 bases between them. The CDR3 loop spans 13 amino acids. Germline V gene sequence: CDR1 MDHEN, CDR2 SYDVKM. This CDR3 is CASRKQGAYGYTF. DNA for the CDR3: TGTGCCAGCAGGAAGCAAGGGGCCTATGGCTACACCTTC.

V gene TRBV7-8 combines with J gene TRBJ1-1, with D tentatively TRBD1 (5 bases). Between the trimmed V and J ends, which lost 4 bases and 2 bases, there was a span of 11 bases. The germline V gene has CDR1 SGHVS and CDR2 FQNEAQ. The CDR3 loop spans 14 amino acids. DNA for the CDR3: TGTGCCAGCAGCTCAGCCGGGGGTAACACTGAAGCTTTCTTT. Residues: CASSSAGGNTEAFF.

This chain links TRBV27 with TRBJ1-1; D possibly corresponds to TRBD1 (5 bases). This CDR3 is built from 14 residues. V gave up 2 bases and J gave up 11 bases, with 18 bases separating them. CDR1 and CDR2 (germline): MNHEY, SMNVEV (reference sequence). CDR3 in amino acids: CASSLNRDPGRAFF. The CDR3 DNA sequence: TGTGCCAGCAGTTTAAACCGGGACCCCGGTAGGGCTTTCTTT.

The rearrangement joins TRBV20-1 to TRBJ1-5; TRBD1 matches at 9 bases. J lost 2 bases, V lost 3 bases, and 5 bases had no gene match. The germline V gene has CDR1 DFQATT and CDR2 SNEGSKA (reference sequence). This CDR3 has 15 amino acids. CDR3 DNA sequence: TGCAGTGCTAGGGGGGGACAGGGCCGCAATCAGCCCCAGCATTTT. Its protein is CSARGGQGRNQPQHF.

This clonotype was found a few times. The chain has TRBV24-1 and TRBJ2-2, with D possibly being TRBD1 (6 bases). This CDR3 contains 13 residues. Germline V gene sequence: CDR1 KGHDR, CDR2 SFDVKD. The germline V and J ends were trimmed by 7 bases and 6 bases, with 11 bases remaining between them. DNA for the CDR3: TGTGCCACCAGCCAGGGGTACCCCGGGGAGCTGTTTTTT. Protein: CATSQGYPGELFF.

J is TRBJ2-7 and V is TRBV6-2 or TRBV6-3; 8 bases map to TRBD2. V dropped 3 bases and J dropped 0; count of bases not matched to a gene: 16. Per the germline V gene, CDR1 is MNHEY and CDR2 is SVGEGT. The CDR3 totals 19 residues. This CDR3 reads CASSYTRQVGGRSSYEQYF. CDR3 bases: TGTGCCAGCAGTTATACCCGGCAGGTTGGCGGGAGGAGCTCCTACGAGCAGTACTTC.

This clonotype was detected a few times. The chain links TRBV5-1 to TRBJ1-6; possibly TRBD1 for D (5 bases). Trimming shortened V by 0 bases and J by 0 bases, and 13 bases separated the two germline ends. Germline CDR1 SGHRS, CDR2 YFSETQ. The CDR3 is 18 residues long. CDR3 DNA sequence: TGCGCCAGCAGCTTGGGCAGGGATAAGCTCTCCTATAATTCACCCCTCCACTTT. As protein: CASSLGRDKLSYNSPLHF.

The rearrangement links TRBV29-1 to TRBJ2-7; weak D call: TRBD2 (5 bases). This CDR3 region has 14 residues. The ends were cut back, 5 bases at V and 3 bases at J, with 17 bases in the middle. Germline V lookup: CDR1 SQVTM, CDR2 ANQGSEA. The CDR3 DNA is TGCAGCGTTCAAGGCAGAAAAGAGGGCTACGAGCAGTACTTC. Translating gives CSVQGRKEGYEQYF.

This clonotype has just a few counts. V and J are TRBV7-9 and TRBJ2-5, with D possibly being TRBD2 (5 bases). V lost 4 bases and J lost 2, with 14 bases in between. In germline, CDR1 is SEHNR, CDR2 FQNEAQ (reference sequence). The CDR3 spans 15 residues. The CDR3 region is CASSSGKRLQETQYF. CDR3 coding DNA: TGTGCCAGCAGCTCGGGAAAGAGGTTACAAGAGACCCAGTACTTC.

In its sample, this clonotype was seen many times. The chain carries TRBV12-3 or TRBV12-4 and TRBJ1-2; the D is unclear. V shed 0 bases and J shed 2 bases, with 4 bases lying between them. This CDR3 has 13 amino acids. The CDR3 nucleotides read TGTGCCAGCAGTTTAGCAACAAACTATGGCTACACCTTC. Protein product: CASSLATNYGYTF.

This clonotype has more than one count but fewer than ten. The chain has TRBV5-1 and TRBJ1-5; a possible D gene is TRBD1 (5 bases). This CDR3 spans 14 amino acids. V was clipped by 7 bases and J by 2 bases, with 13 bases between them. Germline V gene lookup returns CDR1 SGHRS and CDR2 YFSETQ. DNA for the CDR3: TGCGCCAGCTCCTCGGGGGAGCGCAATCAGCCCCAGCATTTT. Amino acids: CASSSGERNQPQHF.

The table lists this clonotype with a few counts. The chain combines TRBV7-2 with TRBJ2-5; no firm D call. Trimming removed 4 bases from V and 4 bases from J, with 13 bases in between. This CDR3 region has 14 residues. The germline V gene has CDR1 SGHTA and CDR2 FQGNSA. Here the CDR3 reads CASSSLDRIETQYF. The CDR3 nucleotides are TGTGCCAGCAGCTCACTGGACCGTATAGAGACCCAGTACTTC.

The chain couples TRBV6-1 to TRBJ2-1; unclear D gene. Per germline, CDR1 MNHNS and CDR2 SASEGT. CDR3 length: 14 residues. V was trimmed by 7 bases and J by 6 bases, leaving 16 bases between them. DNA for the CDR3: TGTGCCAGCATTCCGACTGGGCCACCCAATGAGCAGTTCTTC. Translation gives CASIPTGPPNEQFF.

The chain has TRBV30 and TRBJ1-1; D is unclear. The CDR3 length is 13 residues. Germline V gives CDR1 GTSNPN, CDR2 SVGIG (reference sequence). V lost 0 bases, J lost 9 bases, and 14 bases lay in between. CDR3 protein: CAWSVEASEKAFF. The DNA for the CDR3 is TGTGCCTGGAGTGTTGAGGCCAGCGAGAAAGCTTTCTTT.

This clonotype was seen ten or more times. The rearrangement links TRBV7-2 to TRBJ2-1, with D possibly TRBD1 on 5 matching bases. The germline CDR1 and CDR2 sequences are SGHTA and FQGNSA. The CDR3 is 13 amino acids. V was clipped by 6 bases and J by 10 bases, with 16 bases between them. CDR3 region: CASSRSLGQEQFF. The CDR3, as DNA: TGTGCCAGCAGTCGTTCTTTAGGACAAGAGCAGTTCTTC.

The chain has TRBV12-3 or TRBV12-4 and TRBJ2-3, with D perhaps TRBD1 or TRBD2 (5 bases each). The V end was cut by 3 bases, the J end by 0 bases, with 13 bases between. The CDR3 has 16 residues. For the CDR3, the DNA is TGTGCCAGCAGTTTTGGGGGACCCCCCAGCACAGATACGCAGTATTTT. Its translation: CASSFGGPPSTDTQYF.

The rearrangement joins TRBV3-1 to TRBJ2-3; 7 bases match TRBD2. After removal of 7 bases from V and 6 bases from J, the junction contained 13 bases not matched to a gene. Germline loops: CDR1 LGHDT, CDR2 YNNKEL (reference sequence). The length of the CDR3 is 15 residues. The CDR3 reads CASTPLGSGLDTQYF. CDR3 in DNA: TGTGCCAGCACCCCCCTCGGTAGCGGGCTCGATACGCAGTATTTT.

There are a few counts of this clonotype. The gene calls are TRBV7-2 and TRBJ2-5; D may match TRBD1 or TRBD2 (5 bases each). Germline assignment: CDR1 SGHTA and CDR2 FQGNSA. Trimming left V 4 bases short and J 0 bases short, with 12 bases between. The CDR3 runs to 15 residues. The CDR3 is CASSWDGRNQETQYF. In DNA form, the CDR3 reads TGTGCCAGCAGCTGGGACGGGCGGAACCAAGAGACCCAGTACTTC. The entire variable domain, with the rest obtained from reference TRBV7-2 and TRBJ2-5, is as follows: GAGVSQSPSNKVTEKGKDVELRCDPISGHTALYWYRQSLGQGLEFLIYFQGNSAPDKSGLPSDRFSAERTGGSVSTLTIQRTQQEDSAVYLCASSWDGRNQETQYFGPGTRLLVL.

This clonotype has only a few counts. This chain connects TRBV10-3 to TRBJ1-6; D possibly corresponds to TRBD1 (6 bases). Germline assignment: CDR1 ENHRY and CDR2 SYGVKD. The germline V and J ends were trimmed by 3 bases and 9 bases, with 12 bases remaining between them. This CDR3 spans 14 amino acids. This CDR3 reads CAISEGGAASPLHF. The CDR3 bases are TGTGCCATCAGTGAAGGGGGGGCGGCTTCACCCCTCCACTTT.

This clonotype was counted between two and nine times. The chain is built from TRBV7-2 and TRBJ2-1, with 7 bases matching TRBD2. CDR1 is SGHTA and CDR2 is FQGNSA in the germline V gene. V was pared by 1 base and J by 7 bases, with 7 bases of the junction left unmatched. The CDR3 is 15 amino acids. CDR3 amino acids: CASSLVAQRGNEQFF. CDR3 nucleotides: TGTGCCAGCAGCTTAGTTGCACAGCGGGGAAATGAGCAGTTCTTC. The full variable domain, in which reference TRBV7-2 and TRBJ2-1 provide the parts outside the CDR3, is GAGVSQSPSNKVTEKGKDVELRCDPISGHTALYWYRQSLGQGLEFLIYFQGNSAPDKSGLPSDRFSAERTGGSVSTLTIQRTQQEDSAVYLCASSLVAQRGNEQFFGPGTRLTVL.

This clonotype showed up just a few times. This sequence joins TRBV5-1 and TRBJ2-7; 8 bases are a match to TRBD2. V lost 1 base and J lost 2; bases outside the gene matches: 11. Germline V gives CDR1 SGHRS, CDR2 YFSETQ. The CDR3 has 17 amino acids. The CDR3 reads CASSLKKSAGGPYEQYF. In nucleotides, the CDR3 is TGCGCCAGCAGCTTGAAAAAATCCGCGGGGGGCCCCTACGAGCAGTACTTC.

The chain links TRBV4-3 to TRBJ2-3; 8 bases align to TRBD2. CDR1 LGHNA and CDR2 YSLEER come from the germline V gene. V trimming: 0 bases; J trimming: 4 bases; junction bases outside the gene matches: 6. The CDR3 length is 16 residues. In DNA form, the CDR3 reads TGCGCCAGCAGCCAAGATTGGCTAGCGGGTGCAGATACGCAGTATTTT. It codes for CASSQDWLAGADTQYF.

This clonotype was detected a few times. The chain uses TRBV20-1 and TRBJ2-3; TRBD2 agrees at 11 bases. Unmatched junction bases numbered 5, after V lost 7 bases and J lost 2 bases. The germline V gene has CDR1 DFQATT and CDR2 SNEGSKA (reference sequence). This CDR3 contains 14 residues. The DNA for the CDR3 is TGCAGTGTCCCGGGACTAGCGGACACAGATACGCAGTATTTT. It encodes CSVPGLADTDTQYF.

This clonotype was counted between two and nine times. The rearrangement links TRBV12-3 or TRBV12-4 to TRBJ2-2; TRBD2 matches 10 bases. The CDR3 covers 15 residues. Trimming cost V 5 bases and J 6 bases; bases outside gene matches: 6. The DNA for the CDR3 is TGTGCCAGCAGTACTAAAGGGACTAGCGCCGGGGAGCTGTTTTTT. It translates to CASSTKGTSAGELFF.

This rearrangement joins TRBV11-3 to TRBJ2-7; 8 positions match TRBD1. J lost 5 bases, V lost 6 bases, and 18 bases had no gene match. Germline V CDR1 and CDR2: SGHNT, YENEEA. The CDR3 is 17 residues long. The CDR3 region is CASRCRWRADRVNEQYF. CDR3 nucleotide sequence: TGTGCCAGCAGATGTAGATGGAGGGCGGACAGGGTTAACGAGCAGTACTTC.

The J gene is TRBJ2-1, the V gene TRBV30, with TRBD2 matching over 13 bases. Germline lookup yields CDR1 GTSNPN and CDR2 SVGIG (reference sequence). V was pared by 3 bases and J by 11 bases, with 10 bases of the junction left unmatched. The CDR3 has 15 residues. The CDR3 sequence is CAWREVTSGGYKQFF. DNA for the CDR3: TGTGCCTGGAGAGAGGTGACTAGCGGGGGGTATAAGCAGTTCTTC.

A few counts support this clonotype. This rearrangement joins TRBV3-1 to TRBJ2-3; D is perhaps TRBD2 (6 bases). Deletions cut 1 base from V and 10 bases from J, with 12 bases between. CDR1 LGHDT and CDR2 YNNKEL come from the germline V gene (reference sequence). The CDR3 is made up of 13 amino acids. CDR3 DNA: TGTGCCAGCAGCCAAGGGGGAGGACTACCGCAGTATTTT. Its protein is CASSQGGGLPQYF.

This clonotype has only a few counts. The chain joins TRBV29-1 to TRBJ2-1, with D perhaps matching TRBD1 or TRBD2 (5 bases each). V was shortened by 0 bases and J by 1 base, with 16 bases between the two germline ends. This CDR3 has 17 amino acids. In germline, CDR1 is SQVTM, CDR2 ANQGSEA. The CDR3, as DNA: TGCAGCGTTGAAGAGAGGGGCAATCTTATTTCCTACAATGAGCAGTTCTTC. Translation gives CSVEERGNLISYNEQFF.

The chain uses TRBV2 and TRBJ1-3; no definite D call. Germline CDR1 is SNHLY and CDR2 is FYNNEI. There are 15 residues in the CDR3. Deletions cut 6 bases from V and 4 bases from J, with 16 bases between. The CDR3 DNA reads as TGTGCCAGCAGCGCCGGAAGAGTGTACGGAAACACCATATATTTT. Its protein product is CASSAGRVYGNTIYF.

This chain links TRBV6-4 with TRBJ2-6, with D perhaps given as TRBD1 or TRBD2 (5 bases each). This CDR3 is 21 amino acids long. CDR1 and CDR2 from the germline V gene are MRHNA and SNTAGT. V was cut by 8 bases and J by 0 bases, with 29 bases left in between. CDR3: CASSGTPLSPANPSGANVLTF. CDR3 DNA sequence: TGTGCCAGCTCCGGGACCCCGCTATCCCCTGCCAACCCCTCTGGGGCCAACGTCCTGACTTTC.